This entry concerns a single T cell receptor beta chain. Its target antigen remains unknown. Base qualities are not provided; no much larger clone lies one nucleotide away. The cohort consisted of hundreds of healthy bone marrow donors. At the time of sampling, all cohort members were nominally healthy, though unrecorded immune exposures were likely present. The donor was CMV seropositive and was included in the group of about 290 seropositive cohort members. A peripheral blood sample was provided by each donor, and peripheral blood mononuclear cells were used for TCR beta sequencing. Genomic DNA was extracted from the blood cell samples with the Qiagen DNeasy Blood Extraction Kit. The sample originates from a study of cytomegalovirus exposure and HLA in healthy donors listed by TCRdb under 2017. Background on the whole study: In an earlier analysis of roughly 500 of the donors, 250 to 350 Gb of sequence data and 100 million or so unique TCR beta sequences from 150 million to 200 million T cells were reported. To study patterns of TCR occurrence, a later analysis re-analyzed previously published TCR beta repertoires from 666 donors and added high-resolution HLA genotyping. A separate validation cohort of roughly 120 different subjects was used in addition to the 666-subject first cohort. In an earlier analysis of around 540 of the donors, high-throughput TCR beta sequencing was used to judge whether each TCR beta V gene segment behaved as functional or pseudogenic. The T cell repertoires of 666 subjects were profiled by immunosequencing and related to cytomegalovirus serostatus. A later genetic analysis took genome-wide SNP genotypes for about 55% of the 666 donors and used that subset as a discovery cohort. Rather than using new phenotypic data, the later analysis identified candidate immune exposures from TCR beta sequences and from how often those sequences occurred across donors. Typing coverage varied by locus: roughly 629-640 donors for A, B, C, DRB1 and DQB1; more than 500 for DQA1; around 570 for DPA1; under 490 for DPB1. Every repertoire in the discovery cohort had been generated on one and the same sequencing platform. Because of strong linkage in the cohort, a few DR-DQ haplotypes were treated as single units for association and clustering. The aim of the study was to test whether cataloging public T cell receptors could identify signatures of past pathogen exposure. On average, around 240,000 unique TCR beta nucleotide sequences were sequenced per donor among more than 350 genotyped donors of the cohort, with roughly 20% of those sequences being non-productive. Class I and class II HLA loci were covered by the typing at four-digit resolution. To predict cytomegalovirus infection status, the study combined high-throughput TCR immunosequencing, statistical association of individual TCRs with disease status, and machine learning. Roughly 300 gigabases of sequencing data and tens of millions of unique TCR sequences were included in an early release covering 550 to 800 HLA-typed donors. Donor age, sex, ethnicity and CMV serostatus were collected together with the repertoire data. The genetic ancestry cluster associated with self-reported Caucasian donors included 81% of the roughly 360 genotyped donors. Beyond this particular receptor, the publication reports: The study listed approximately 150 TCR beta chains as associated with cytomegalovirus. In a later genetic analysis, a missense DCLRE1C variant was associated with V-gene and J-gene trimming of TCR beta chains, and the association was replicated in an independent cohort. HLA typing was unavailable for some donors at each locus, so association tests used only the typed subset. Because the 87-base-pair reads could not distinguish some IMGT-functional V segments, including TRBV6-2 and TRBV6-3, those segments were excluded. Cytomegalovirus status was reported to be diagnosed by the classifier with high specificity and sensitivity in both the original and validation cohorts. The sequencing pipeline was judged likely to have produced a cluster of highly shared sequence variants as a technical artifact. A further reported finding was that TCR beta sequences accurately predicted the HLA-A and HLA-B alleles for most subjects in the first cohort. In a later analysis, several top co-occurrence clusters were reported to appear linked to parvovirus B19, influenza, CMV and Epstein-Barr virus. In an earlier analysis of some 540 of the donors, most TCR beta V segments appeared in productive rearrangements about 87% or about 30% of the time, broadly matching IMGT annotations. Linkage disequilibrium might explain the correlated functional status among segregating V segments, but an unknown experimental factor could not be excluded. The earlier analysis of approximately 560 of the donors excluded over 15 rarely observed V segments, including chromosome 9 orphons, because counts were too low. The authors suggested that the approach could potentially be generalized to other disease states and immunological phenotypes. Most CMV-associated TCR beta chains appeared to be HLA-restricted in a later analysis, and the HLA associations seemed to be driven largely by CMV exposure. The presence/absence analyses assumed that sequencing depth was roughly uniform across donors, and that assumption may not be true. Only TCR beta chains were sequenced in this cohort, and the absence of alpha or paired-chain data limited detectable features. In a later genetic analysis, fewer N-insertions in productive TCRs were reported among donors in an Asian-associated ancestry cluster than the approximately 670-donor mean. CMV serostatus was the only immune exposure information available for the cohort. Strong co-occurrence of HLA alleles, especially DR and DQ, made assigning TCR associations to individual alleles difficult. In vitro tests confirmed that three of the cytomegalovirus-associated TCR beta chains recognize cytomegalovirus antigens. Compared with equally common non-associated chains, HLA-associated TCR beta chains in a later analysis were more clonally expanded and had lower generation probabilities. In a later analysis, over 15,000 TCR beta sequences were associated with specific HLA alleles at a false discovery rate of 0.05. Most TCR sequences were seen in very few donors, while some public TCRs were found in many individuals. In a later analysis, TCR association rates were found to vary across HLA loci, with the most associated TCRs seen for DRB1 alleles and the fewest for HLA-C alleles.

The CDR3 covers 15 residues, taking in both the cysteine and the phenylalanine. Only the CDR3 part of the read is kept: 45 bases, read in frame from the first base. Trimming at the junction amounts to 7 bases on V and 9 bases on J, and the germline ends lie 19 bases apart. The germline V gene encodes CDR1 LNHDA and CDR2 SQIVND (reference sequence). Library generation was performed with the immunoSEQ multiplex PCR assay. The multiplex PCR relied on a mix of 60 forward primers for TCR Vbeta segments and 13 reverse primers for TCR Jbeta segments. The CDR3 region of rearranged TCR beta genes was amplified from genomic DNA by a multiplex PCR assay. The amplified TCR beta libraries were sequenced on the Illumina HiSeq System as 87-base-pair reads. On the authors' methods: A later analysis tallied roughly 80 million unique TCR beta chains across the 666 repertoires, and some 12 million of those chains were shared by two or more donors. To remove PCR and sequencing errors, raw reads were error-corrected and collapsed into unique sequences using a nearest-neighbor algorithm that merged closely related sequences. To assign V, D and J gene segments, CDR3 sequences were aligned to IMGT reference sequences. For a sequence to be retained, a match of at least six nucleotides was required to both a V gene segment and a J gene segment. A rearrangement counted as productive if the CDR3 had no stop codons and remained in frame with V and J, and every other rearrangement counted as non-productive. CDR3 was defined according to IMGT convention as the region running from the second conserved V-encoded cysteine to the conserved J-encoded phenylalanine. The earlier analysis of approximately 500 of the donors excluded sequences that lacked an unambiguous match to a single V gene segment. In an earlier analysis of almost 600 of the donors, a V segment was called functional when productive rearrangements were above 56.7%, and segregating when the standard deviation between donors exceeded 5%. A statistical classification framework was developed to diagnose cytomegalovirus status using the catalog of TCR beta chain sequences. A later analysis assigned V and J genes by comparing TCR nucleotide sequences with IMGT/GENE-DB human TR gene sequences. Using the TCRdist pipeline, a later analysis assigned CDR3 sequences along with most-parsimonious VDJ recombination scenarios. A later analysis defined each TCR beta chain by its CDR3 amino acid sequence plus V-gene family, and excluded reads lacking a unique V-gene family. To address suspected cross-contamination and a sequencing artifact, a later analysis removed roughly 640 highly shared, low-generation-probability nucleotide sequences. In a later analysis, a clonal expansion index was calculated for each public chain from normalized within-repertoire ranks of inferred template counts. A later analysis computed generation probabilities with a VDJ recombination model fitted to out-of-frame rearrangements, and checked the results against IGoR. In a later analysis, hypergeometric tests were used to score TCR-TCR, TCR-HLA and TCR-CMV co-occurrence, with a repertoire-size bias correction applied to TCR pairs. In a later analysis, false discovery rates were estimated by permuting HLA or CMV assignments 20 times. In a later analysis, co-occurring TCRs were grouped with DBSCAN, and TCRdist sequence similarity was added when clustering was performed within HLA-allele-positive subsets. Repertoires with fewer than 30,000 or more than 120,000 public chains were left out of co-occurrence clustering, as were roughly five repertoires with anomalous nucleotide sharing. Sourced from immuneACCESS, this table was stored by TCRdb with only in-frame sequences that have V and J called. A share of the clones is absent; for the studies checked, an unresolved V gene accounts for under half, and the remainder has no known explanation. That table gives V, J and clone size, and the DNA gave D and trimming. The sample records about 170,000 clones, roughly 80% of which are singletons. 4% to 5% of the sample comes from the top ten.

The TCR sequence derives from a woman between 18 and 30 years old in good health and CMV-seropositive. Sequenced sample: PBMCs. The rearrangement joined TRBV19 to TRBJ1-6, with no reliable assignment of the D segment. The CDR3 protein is CASTGSRVGGSPLHF. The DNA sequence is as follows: TGTGCCAGTACCGGATCGAGGGTAGGAGGTTCACCCCTCCACTTT.